This TCR beta chain is drawn from a study of cytomegalovirus exposure and HLA in healthy donors. A word on this clone: What it binds is not known. The sample carries other DNA sequences with the same CDR3.

The PCR employed 60 Vbeta primers together with 13 Jbeta primers. Only in-frame clones appear in the TCRdb table, and some are missing; sequencing was by immunoSEQ multiplex PCR. The sample has about 230,000 clones; around 84% are singletons. Study-wide points: An assumption of roughly uniform sequencing depth across donors underlay the presence/absence analyses.

The donors gave bone marrow, and they were healthy. The CDR3 length is 14 residues. Germline loops: CDR1 SGHRS, CDR2 YFSETQ. The V and J ends lost 1 base and 4 bases, in that order; junction bases with no gene match: 2. The chain uses TRBV5-1 and TRBJ1-3; 7 nucleotides agree with TRBD1. Sequenced: PBMCs. This clonotype originated in a girl aged 2-15 years in good health and CMV-seronegative. CDR3 DNA sequence: TGCGCCAGCAGCTTGACAGGGGCAGGAAACACCATATATTTT. Amino acids: CASSLTGAGNTIYF.